This TCR beta chain originates from a study of cytomegalovirus exposure and HLA in healthy donors. Overall study findings and caveats: Earlier results showed most TCR beta V segments being productive about 90% or about 30% of the time.

The PCR was carried out with 60 Vbeta primers and 13 Jbeta primers. The table came from immunoSEQ multiplex PCR; TCRdb's copy has only in-frame clones and leaves some out. The sample yields some 100,000 clones, 65% to 90% seen once. The CDR3 consists of 12 residues. CDR1 and CDR2 (germline): SGHDN, FVKESK. V was pared by 8 bases and J by 4 bases, with 5 bases of the junction left unmatched. As to this clone: Its target is not known.

V is TRBV14 and J is TRBJ2-7; TRBD1 matches 7 bases. The receptor was derived from a woman younger than 30 in good health and CMV-seronegative. Sequencing used PBMCs. The chain's CDR3 is CASGTQGYEQYF. The CDR3 region has the DNA TGTGCCAGCGGGACACAGGGGTACGAGCAGTACTTC.